One and the same sample provided the 32 T cell receptor beta chains below, sequenced in a study of T cell responses to AZD1222 COVID-19 vaccine (dated by TCRdb to 2020 to 2023). The library was prepared using the immunoSEQ multiplex PCR assay. TCRdb's version of the immuneACCESS table is confined to in-frame rearrangements and falls short of the full clone set. An unresolved V gene accounts for under half of the shortfall where checked; the remainder is of unknown origin. This sample has roughly 100,000 clones in its table, and nearly 90% of those were observed once. 1.6% of the sample goes to the ten largest clones. The time point label on this specimen signifies: baseline before first vaccination. The sequencing here drew on peripheral blood, taken on day 0 of AZD1222 vaccination. The receptors stem from an adult in good health.

The chain recombines TRBV19 with TRBJ1-2, with TRBD1 matching over 7 bases. Germline-derived CDR1 and CDR2 are LNHDA and SQIVND (reference sequence). This CDR3 is built from 15 residues. Trimming took 6 bases from V and 4 from J; bases not matched to a gene: 11. CDR3 in amino acids: CASSPGGGAGYGYTF. Here the CDR3 DNA reads TGTGCCAGTAGCCCTGGAGGGGGCGCGGGCTATGGCTACACCTTC. Full variable domain (missing parts from reference TRBV19 and TRBJ1-2): DGGITQSPKYLFRKEGQNVTLSCEQNLNHDAMYWYRQDPGQGLRLIYYSQIVNDFQKGDIAEGYSVSREKKESFPLTVTSAQKNPTAFYLCASSPGGGAGYGYTFGSGTRLTVV.

V is TRBV29-1 and J is TRBJ2-7, with D possibly matching TRBD1 (5 bases). The CDR3 sequence is 11 residues long. The V gene lost 4 bases and the J gene lost 6 bases, with 10 bases spanning the gap. The germline V gene encodes CDR1 SQVTM and CDR2 ANQGSEA. CDR3 amino acids: CSVGSGAEQYF. The CDR3 DNA follows: TGCAGCGTTGGCTCTGGGGCCGAGCAGTACTTC.

V usage is TRBV19 and J usage is TRBJ1-2; tentative D call: TRBD1 (6 bases). Looked up from germline, CDR1 is LNHDA and CDR2 is SQIVND (reference sequence). Trimming took off 4 bases at V and 0 bases at J, with 12 bases between the two ends. This CDR3 has 15 residues. The CDR3 bases are TGTGCCAGTAGTAGCCGACAGGCCCCTAACTATGGCTACACCTTC. Its translation is CASSSRQAPNYGYTF.

This chain joins TRBV18 and TRBJ1-1, with 7 bases that match TRBD1. V gave up 6 bases and J gave up 0 bases; unmatched junction bases: 13. Germline V lookup: CDR1 KGHSH, CDR2 LQKENI. The CDR3 spans 17 residues. The CDR3 DNA is TGTGCCAGCTCCCCGATTAGAACGGGACAGCTGAACACTGAAGCTTTCTTT. Its protein product is CASSPIRTGQLNTEAFF.

This chain uses TRBV6-2 or TRBV6-3 with TRBJ1-5, with a weak D call TRBD1 (5 bases). Germline V gene lookup returns CDR1 MNHEY and CDR2 SVGEGT. The germline V and J ends were trimmed by 2 bases and 7 bases, with 15 bases remaining between them. CDR3 length: 15 amino acids. The CDR3 loop reads CASSYEGRASQPQHF. Written as DNA, the CDR3 is TGTGCCAGCAGTTACGAGGGGAGGGCAAGCCAGCCCCAGCATTTT.

V usage is TRBV5-1 and J usage is TRBJ2-7; 7 bases map to TRBD1. V was clipped by 4 bases and J by 0 bases; unmatched bases: 10. Germline V lookup: CDR1 SGHRS, CDR2 YFSETQ. The CDR3 consists of 16 residues. CDR3 DNA sequence: TGCGCCAGCAGCCTTGACCCAGGGACAGTCTCCTACGAGCAGTACTTC. It is translated as CASSLDPGTVSYEQYF.

The genes are TRBV6-6 and TRBJ2-7; TRBD1 might be the D (6 bases). Germline loops: CDR1 MNHNY, CDR2 SVGAGI (reference sequence). V dropped 6 bases and J dropped 3 bases, with 15 bases sitting between them. The CDR3 covers 14 residues. CDR3 DNA sequence: TGTGCCAGCAGGGCTCCACGGGACAACTACGAGCAGTACTTC. Protein product: CASRAPRDNYEQYF.

The genes are TRBV7-9 and TRBJ2-7; weak D call: TRBD2 (6 bases). Per the germline V gene, CDR1 is SEHNR and CDR2 is FQNEAQ (reference sequence). CDR3 length: 15 amino acids. V was pared by 3 bases and J by 0 bases, with 12 bases between. The DNA of the CDR3 is TGTGCCAGCAGCTTTAGCGGAGGGAGCTCCTACGAGCAGTACTTC. Protein: CASSFSGGSSYEQYF.

The V call is TRBV18, the J call TRBJ1-5, with a tentative D call TRBD1 (5 bases). In germline, CDR1 is KGHSH, CDR2 LQKENI. Trimming took off 3 bases at V and 1 base at J, with 10 bases between the two ends. CDR3 size: 15 residues. CDR3 in DNA: TGTGCCAGCTCACCGCAGGGTGTAAGCAATCAGCCCCAGCATTTT. Amino acid sequence: CASSPQGVSNQPQHF.

As DNA, the CDR3 is TGTGCCAGCAGTCCTACCGGGCCCCCGTATCAGCCCCAGCATTTT. Protein product: CASSPTGPPYQPQHF. The chain is built from TRBV28 and TRBJ1-5; no definite D call. The CDR3 length is 15 residues. The germline V and J ends were trimmed by 5 bases and 5 bases, with 16 bases remaining between them. Germline-derived CDR1 and CDR2 are MDHEN and SYDVKM.

The rearrangement joins TRBV2 to TRBJ2-2; D is unclear. V lost 2 bases to trimming and J lost 2 bases, with 6 bases between them. The length of the CDR3 is 14 residues. The germline gives CDR1 SNHLY, CDR2 FYNNEI. The CDR3 spells CASSEIANTGELFF. As DNA, the CDR3 is TGTGCCAGCAGTGAAATAGCAAACACCGGGGAGCTGTTTTTT.

V gene TRBV2 combines with J gene TRBJ2-2; D gene ambiguous. The CDR3 loop spans 12 amino acids. Germline V CDR1 and CDR2: SNHLY, FYNNEI. Trimming cost V 3 bases and J 4 bases, with 3 bases left between them. The CDR3 DNA reads as TGTGCCAGCAGTGATATCACCGGGGAGCTGTTTTTT. Translated, it gives CASSDITGELFF.

This rearrangement joins TRBV3-1 (or the pseudogene TRBV3-2) to TRBJ2-7, with D unresolved. Germline CDR1 LGHDT, CDR2 YNNKEL (reference sequence). The ends were cut back, 2 bases at V and 3 bases at J, with 5 bases in the middle. This CDR3 contains 12 residues. CDR3 in DNA: TGTGCCAGCAGCCAATCCGTCTACGAGCAGTACTTC. This gives the protein CASSQSVYEQYF.

This rearrangement joins TRBV19 to TRBJ1-5; D call uncertain. V was clipped by 3 bases and J by 0 bases, with 6 bases between them. Germline CDR1 is LNHDA and CDR2 is SQIVND (reference sequence). The CDR3 length is 14 residues. The CDR3 loop reads CASSIESSNQPQHF. The CDR3 DNA reads as TGTGCCAGTAGTATTGAGAGTAGCAATCAGCCCCAGCATTTT.

The chain is built from TRBV3-1 (or the pseudogene TRBV3-2) and TRBJ2-7, with D perhaps matching TRBD1 (6 bases). V dropped 3 bases and J dropped 3 bases, with 18 bases sitting between them. The CDR3 extends over 16 amino acids. Germline V gene lookup returns CDR1 LGHDT and CDR2 YNNKEL (reference sequence). CDR3 DNA sequence: TGTGCCAGCAGCCATGAGGGGGAATTTGGGGTCTACGAGCAGTACTTC. Translation: CASSHEGEFGVYEQYF.

The chain joins TRBV6-5 to TRBJ1-2, with 8 nucleotides matching TRBD1. V lost 4 bases and J lost 3; bases outside the gene matches: 7. The germline V gene has CDR1 MNHEY and CDR2 SVGAGI. The CDR3 contains 15 residues. Written as DNA, the CDR3 is TGTGCCAGCAGTTCCCAGGGGGCAGGAGACTATGGCTACACCTTC. It specifies CASSSQGAGDYGYTF.

The V call is TRBV20-1, the J call TRBJ1-2; a possible D gene is TRBD1 (5 bases). V was trimmed by 8 bases and J by 8 bases, leaving 12 bases between them. CDR1 is DFQATT and CDR2 is SNEGSKA in the germline V gene (reference sequence). The CDR3 consists of 10 residues. CDR3: CSTWGDGYTF. The CDR3 bases are TGCAGTACCTGGGGGGACGGCTACACCTTC.

V and J are TRBV3-1 (or the pseudogene TRBV3-2) and TRBJ1-2; TRBD1 is a possible D gene (6 bases). This CDR3 is built from 13 residues. Germline CDR1 is LGHDT and CDR2 is YNNKEL (reference sequence). Trimming pared 2 bases from V and 6 bases from J, leaving 10 bases between. In DNA form, the CDR3 reads TGTGCCAGCAGCCAACGGGGGCGAGATGGCTACACCTTC. The encoded protein is CASSQRGRDGYTF.

The chain has TRBV25-1 and TRBJ2-7, with a tentative D call TRBD2 (6 bases). The CDR3 consists of 15 residues. Trimming took 2 bases from V and 4 from J, leaving 15 bases between them. Germline CDR1 is MGHDK and CDR2 is SYGVNS. This CDR3 reads CASSELGGQEYEQYF. The CDR3 nucleotides read TGTGCCAGCAGTGAACTCGGGGGTCAGGAGTACGAGCAGTACTTC.

The chain couples TRBV19 to TRBJ1-2; 8 bases are a match to TRBD1. This CDR3 is built from 15 residues. V was pared by 3 bases and J by 2 bases, with 5 bases of the junction left unmatched. Looked up from germline, CDR1 is LNHDA and CDR2 is SQIVND (reference sequence). The CDR3: CASSIRQGLNYGYTF. CDR3 in DNA: TGTGCCAGTAGTATCCGACAGGGGTTGAACTATGGCTACACCTTC.

A single count supports this clone. The chain carries TRBV28 and TRBJ2-2; TRBD1 matches 10 bases. Trimming took 5 bases from V and 2 from J; bases not matched to a gene: 2. Germline lookup yields CDR1 MDHEN and CDR2 SYDVKM. This CDR3 spans 15 amino acids. The CDR3 sequence: CASSPTGGNTGELFF. The CDR3 nucleotides are TGTGCCAGCAGTCCGACAGGGGGCAACACCGGGGAGCTGTTTTTT. Combining the CDR3 with reference TRBV28 and TRBJ2-2 gives the whole variable domain DVKVTQSSRYLVKRTGEKVFLECVQDMDHENMFWYRQDPGLGLRLIYFSYDVKMKEKGDIPEGYSVSREKKERFSLILESASTNQTSMYLCASSPTGGNTGELFFGEGSRLTVL.

The rearrangement uses TRBV3-1 (or the pseudogene TRBV3-2) and TRBJ1-1; tentatively, D is TRBD1 (6 bases). There are 14 residues in the CDR3. V shed 4 bases and J shed 1 base, with 10 bases lying between them. The germline V gene encodes CDR1 LGHDT and CDR2 YNNKEL (reference sequence). The CDR3 reads CASSRVGGNTEAFF. CDR3 nucleotide sequence: TGTGCCAGCAGCCGGGTAGGGGGGAACACTGAAGCTTTCTTT.

The chain is built from TRBV5-1 and TRBJ1-5; 10 bases are shared with TRBD1. V lost 3 bases to trimming and J lost 4 bases; unmatched junction nucleotides: 1. Germline V gene lookup returns CDR1 SGHRS and CDR2 YFSETQ. CDR3 length: 14 residues. CDR3 amino acids: CASSSGQGNQPQHF. As DNA, the CDR3 is TGCGCCAGCAGCTCGGGACAGGGGAATCAGCCCCAGCATTTT.

The chain uses TRBV30 and TRBJ2-2; TRBD1 is a possible D gene (6 bases). The germline gives CDR1 GTSNPN, CDR2 SVGIG (reference sequence). V lost 4 bases and J lost 0, with 9 bases in between. CDR3 size: 14 residues. The DNA of the CDR3 is TGTGCCTGGAACTACAGGGCGAACACCGGGGAGCTGTTTTTT. This sequence encodes CAWNYRANTGELFF.

A word on this clone: Germline is not matched at one junction end, which may reflect a read error. The chain's CDR3 is CASSAFTGGYNEQFF. CDR3 nucleotide sequence: TGTGCGAGCAGCGCGTTTACAGGGGGGTACAATGAGCAGTTCTTC. The chain is built from TRBV7-3 and TRBJ2-1; 8 nucleotides align to TRBD1. Germline V gives CDR1 SGHTA, CDR2 FQGTGA. This CDR3 spans 15 amino acids.

V is TRBV19 and J is TRBJ1-3; 9 nucleotides match TRBD1. Trimming took 3 bases from V and 1 from J; bases not matched to a gene: 4. Germline lookup yields CDR1 LNHDA and CDR2 SQIVND (reference sequence). CDR3 length: 16 amino acids. DNA of the CDR3: TGTGCCAGTAGTATTTCCGGGACAGGGTCTGGAAACACCATATATTTT. Translated, it gives CASSISGTGSGNTIYF.

V is TRBV24-1 and J is TRBJ1-2, with D uncertain. V dropped 0 bases and J dropped 4 bases, with 14 bases sitting between them. Germline values: CDR1 KGHDR, CDR2 SFDVKD. The CDR3 is 16 residues long. DNA of the CDR3: TGTGCCACCAGTGATTTGCATTTACAGCGGGGCTATGGCTACACCTTC. Its protein product is CATSDLHLQRGYGYTF.

The J gene is TRBJ2-5, the V gene TRBV11-3; weak D call: TRBD2 (6 bases). The CDR3 is 13 amino acids. CDR1 and CDR2 from the germline V gene are SGHNT and YENEEA. Trimming took off 5 bases at V and 2 bases at J, with 9 bases between the two ends. The DNA of the CDR3 is TGTGCCAGCAGCCTACGGGGGCAAGAGACCCAGTACTTC. This sequence encodes CASSLRGQETQYF.

The genes are TRBV19 and TRBJ1-6; TRBD1 agrees at 7 bases. The V gene's germline CDR1 is LNHDA and CDR2 SQIVND (reference sequence). Trimming at V came to 7 bases and at J to 6 bases, leaving 9 bases not matched to a gene. This CDR3 is 15 amino acids long. The CDR3 loop is CASTLKTGFNSPLHF. The CDR3 DNA reads as TGTGCCAGTACCCTGAAGACAGGGTTTAATTCACCCCTCCACTTT.

The chain combines TRBV28 with TRBJ1-3; unclear D gene. Looked up from germline, CDR1 is MDHEN and CDR2 is SYDVKM. V lost 5 bases and J 4 bases, leaving 15 bases between the germline ends. The CDR3 loop spans 15 amino acids. The CDR3 DNA follows: TGTGCCAGCAGTCTCCTTAGGGCCTTCGGAAACACCATATATTTT. Its protein is CASSLLRAFGNTIYF. The whole variable domain, filled in from reference TRBV28 and TRBJ1-3, reads DVKVTQSSRYLVKRTGEKVFLECVQDMDHENMFWYRQDPGLGLRLIYFSYDVKMKEKGDIPEGYSVSREKKERFSLILESASTNQTSMYLCASSLLRAFGNTIYFGEGSWLTVV.

This clone was picked up one time. The chain links TRBV29-1 to TRBJ1-1, with 9 bases fitting TRBD1. V trimming: 4 bases; J trimming: 4 bases; junction bases outside the gene matches: 7. The CDR3 is made up of 14 amino acids. Germline loops: CDR1 SQVTM, CDR2 ANQGSEA. The CDR3: CSVVQGARITEAFF. The CDR3 DNA follows: TGCAGCGTTGTACAGGGGGCGCGGATCACTGAAGCTTTCTTT. Full variable domain (remainder filled in from reference TRBV29-1 and TRBJ1-1): SAVISQKPSRDICQRGTSLTIQCQVDSQVTMMFWYRQQPGQSLTLIATANQGSEATYESGFVIDKFPISRPNLTFSTLTVSNMSPEDSSIYLCSVVQGARITEAFFGQGTRLTVV.

The chain employs TRBV5-5 and TRBJ1-2; maybe TRBD1 (6 bases). CDR1 SGHKS and CDR2 YYEKEE come from the germline V gene (reference sequence). The V gene lost 4 bases and the J gene lost 0 bases, with 19 bases spanning the gap. This CDR3 region has 17 residues. The CDR3 here is CASSPNAGQLANYGYTF. The CDR3 nucleotides read TGTGCCAGCAGCCCCAATGCCGGACAGTTAGCTAACTATGGCTACACCTTC.